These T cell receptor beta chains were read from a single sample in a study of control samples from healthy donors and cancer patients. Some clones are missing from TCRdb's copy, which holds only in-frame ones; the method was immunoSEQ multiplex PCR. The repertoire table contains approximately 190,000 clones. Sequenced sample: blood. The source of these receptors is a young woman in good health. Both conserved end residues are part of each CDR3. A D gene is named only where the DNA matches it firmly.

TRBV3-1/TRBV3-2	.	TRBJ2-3	CASSQEGGDTQYF	TGTGCCAGCAGCCAAGAAGGGGGGGATACGCAGTATTTT
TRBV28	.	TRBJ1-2	CASSKDIYGYTF	TGTGCCAGCAGTAAAGACATCTATGGCTACACCTTC
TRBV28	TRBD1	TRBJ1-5	CAFRGGQVNQPQHF	TGTGCCTTCCGAGGGGGACAGGTCAATCAGCCCCAGCATTTT
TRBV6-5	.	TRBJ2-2	CASSYQTKGGRELFF	TGTGCCAGCAGTTACCAAACCAAGGGGGGCCGGGAGCTGTTTTTT
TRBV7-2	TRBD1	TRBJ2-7	CASRDRTSYEQYF	TGTGCCAGCCGGGACAGGACGTCCTACGAGCAGTACTTC
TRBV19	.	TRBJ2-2	CASSDRAPSQNTGELFF	TGTGCCAGTAGTGACCGGGCCCCATCTCAGAACACCGGGGAGCTGTTTTTT
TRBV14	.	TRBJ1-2	CASSQDRGGIYGYTF	TGTGCCAGCAGCCAAGACAGGGGAGGAATATATGGCTACACCTTC
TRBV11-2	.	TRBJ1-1	CASSLVMETEAFF	TGTGCCAGCAGCTTAGTTATGGAAACTGAAGCTTTCTTT
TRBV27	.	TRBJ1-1	CASSSIGSNTEAFF	TGTGCCAGCAGTTCTATCGGCTCTAACACTGAAGCTTTCTTT
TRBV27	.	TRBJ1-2	CASRNVLNYGYTF	TGTGCCAGCAGAAACGTACTTAACTATGGCTACACCTTC
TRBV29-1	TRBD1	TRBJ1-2	CSVESRDRVFYGYTF	TGCAGCGTTGAATCCCGGGACAGGGTATTCTATGGCTACACCTTC
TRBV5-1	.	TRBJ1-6	CASSLAASSYNSPLHF	TGCGCCAGCAGCTTGGCTGCGAGCTCCTATAATTCACCCCTCCACTTT
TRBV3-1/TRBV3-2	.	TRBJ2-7	CASRGTSVYEQYF	TGTGCCAGCAGGGGCACCTCAGTCTACGAGCAGTACTTC
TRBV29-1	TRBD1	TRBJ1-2	CSAAQGDYGYTF	TGCAGCGCCGCACAGGGGGACTATGGCTACACCTTC
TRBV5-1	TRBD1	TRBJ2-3	CASNPPGGHTDTQYF	TGCGCCAGCAACCCGCCAGGGGGTCACACAGATACGCAGTATTTT
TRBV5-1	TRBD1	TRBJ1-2	CASSPGGFDYGYTF	TGCGCCAGCAGCCCAGGGGGTTTCGACTATGGCTACACCTTC
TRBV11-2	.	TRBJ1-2	CASSLSARAEGYTF	TGTGCCAGCAGCCTTAGCGCTAGGGCAGAAGGCTACACCTTC
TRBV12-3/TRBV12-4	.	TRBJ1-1	CASVNRDEAFF	TGTGCCAGCGTCAACCGGGATGAAGCTTTCTTT
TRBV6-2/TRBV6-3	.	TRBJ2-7	CASSQDPYEQYF	TGTGCCAGCAGTCAGGACCCCTACGAGCAGTACTTC
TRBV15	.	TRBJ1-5	CATSRDYGGKAQPQHF	TGTGCCACCAGCAGAGATTACGGGGGGAAGGCTCAGCCCCAGCATTTT
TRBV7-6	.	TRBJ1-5	CASSLGGRITQPQHF	TGTGCCAGCAGCTTAGGGGGACGGATCACTCAGCCCCAGCATTTT
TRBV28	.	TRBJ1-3	CASSLYGLSRSGNTIYF	TGTGCCAGCAGTTTATACGGACTCTCAAGGTCTGGAAACACCATATATTTT
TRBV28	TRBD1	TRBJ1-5	CASSFYRGPGNQPQHF	TGTGCCAGCAGTTTTTACAGGGGGCCGGGCAATCAGCCCCAGCATTTT
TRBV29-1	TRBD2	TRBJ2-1	CSGRLLAGGANEQFF	TGCAGCGGAAGGCTACTAGCGGGGGGTGCCAATGAGCAGTTCTTC